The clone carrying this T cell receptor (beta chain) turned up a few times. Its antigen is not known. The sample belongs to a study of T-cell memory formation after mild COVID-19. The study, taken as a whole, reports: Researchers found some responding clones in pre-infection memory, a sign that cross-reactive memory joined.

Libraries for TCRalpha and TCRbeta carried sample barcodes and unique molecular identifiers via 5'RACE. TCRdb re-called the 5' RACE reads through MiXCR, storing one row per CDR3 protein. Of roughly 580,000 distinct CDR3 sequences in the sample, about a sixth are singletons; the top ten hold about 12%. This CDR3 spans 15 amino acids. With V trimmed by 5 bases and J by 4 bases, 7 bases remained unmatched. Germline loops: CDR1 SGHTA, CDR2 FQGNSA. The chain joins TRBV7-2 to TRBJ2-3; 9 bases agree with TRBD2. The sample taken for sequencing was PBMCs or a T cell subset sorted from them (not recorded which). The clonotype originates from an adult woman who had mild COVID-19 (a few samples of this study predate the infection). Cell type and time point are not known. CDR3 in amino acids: CASSLSGSWADTQYF. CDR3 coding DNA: TGTGCCAGCAGCCTTAGCGGGAGTTGGGCAGATACGCAGTATTTT.